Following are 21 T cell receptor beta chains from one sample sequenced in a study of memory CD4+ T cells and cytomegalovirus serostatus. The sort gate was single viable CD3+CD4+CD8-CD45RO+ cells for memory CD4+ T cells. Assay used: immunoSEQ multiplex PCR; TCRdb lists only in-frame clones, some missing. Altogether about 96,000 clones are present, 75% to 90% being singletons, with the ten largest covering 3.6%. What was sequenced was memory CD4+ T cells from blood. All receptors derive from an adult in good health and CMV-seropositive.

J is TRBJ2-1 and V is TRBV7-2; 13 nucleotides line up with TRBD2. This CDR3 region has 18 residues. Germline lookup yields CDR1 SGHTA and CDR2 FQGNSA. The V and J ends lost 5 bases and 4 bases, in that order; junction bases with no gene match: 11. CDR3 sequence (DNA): TGTGCCAGCAGCCGAGGACTAGCGGGAGAGGCTACTTACAATGAGCAGTTCTTC. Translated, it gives CASSRGLAGEATYNEQFF.

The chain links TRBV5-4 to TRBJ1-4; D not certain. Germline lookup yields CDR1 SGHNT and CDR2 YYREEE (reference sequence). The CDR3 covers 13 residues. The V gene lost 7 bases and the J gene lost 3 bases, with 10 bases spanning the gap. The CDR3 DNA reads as TGTGCCAGCGGCGAGGATTCTAATGAAAAACTGTTTTTT. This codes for CASGEDSNEKLFF.

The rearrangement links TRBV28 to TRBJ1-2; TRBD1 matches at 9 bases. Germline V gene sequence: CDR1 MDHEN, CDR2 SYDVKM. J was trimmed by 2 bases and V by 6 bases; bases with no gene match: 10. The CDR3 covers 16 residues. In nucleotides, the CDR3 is TGTGCCAGCAGCCTTCCCCCCGGACAGGGGAACTATGGCTACACCTTC. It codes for CASSLPPGQGNYGYTF.

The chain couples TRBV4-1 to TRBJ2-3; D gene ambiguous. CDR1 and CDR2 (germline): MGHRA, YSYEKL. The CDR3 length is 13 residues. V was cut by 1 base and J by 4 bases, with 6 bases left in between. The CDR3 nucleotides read TGCGCCAGCAGCCAAGTGTACGCAGATACGCAGTATTTT. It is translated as CASSQVYADTQYF.

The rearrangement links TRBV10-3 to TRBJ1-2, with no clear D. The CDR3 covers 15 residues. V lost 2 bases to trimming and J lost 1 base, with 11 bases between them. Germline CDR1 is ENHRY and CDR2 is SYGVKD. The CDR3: CAISEGPGNNYGYTF. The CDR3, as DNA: TGTGCCATCAGTGAGGGCCCGGGGAATAACTATGGCTACACCTTC.

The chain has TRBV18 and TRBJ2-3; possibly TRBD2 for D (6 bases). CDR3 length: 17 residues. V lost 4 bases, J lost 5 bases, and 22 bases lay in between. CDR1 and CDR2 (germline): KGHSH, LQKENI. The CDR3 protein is CASSLSMTLGRGDTQYF. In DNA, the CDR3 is TGTGCCAGCTCACTATCTATGACCTTAGGGCGGGGAGATACGCAGTATTTT. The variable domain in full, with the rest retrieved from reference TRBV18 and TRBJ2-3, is NAGVMQNPRHLVRRRGQEARLRCSPMKGHSHVYWYRQLPEEGLKFMVYLQKENIIDESGMPKERFSAEFPKEGPSILRIQQVVRGDSAAYFCASSLSMTLGRGDTQYFGPGTRLTVL.

CDR3 sequence reads: CASSLGSSYEQYF. As DNA, the CDR3 is TGTGCCAGCAGTTTGGGGAGCTCCTACGAGCAGTACTTC. The chain joins TRBV28 to TRBJ2-7; D is perhaps TRBD2 (5 bases). V was clipped by 3 bases and J by 0 bases, with 6 bases between them. Germline CDR1 is MDHEN and CDR2 is SYDVKM. CDR3 length: 13 residues.

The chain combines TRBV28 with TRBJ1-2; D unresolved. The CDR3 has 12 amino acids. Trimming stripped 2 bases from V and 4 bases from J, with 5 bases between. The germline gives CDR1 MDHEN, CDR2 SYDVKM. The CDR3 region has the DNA TGTGCCAGCAGTTTAACCGTCTATGGCTACACCTTC. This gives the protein CASSLTVYGYTF.

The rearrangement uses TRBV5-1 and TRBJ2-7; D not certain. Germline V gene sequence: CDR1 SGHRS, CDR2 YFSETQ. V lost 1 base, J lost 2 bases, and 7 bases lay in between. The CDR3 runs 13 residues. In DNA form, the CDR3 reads TGCGCCAGCAGCTTGACGGCTACCTACGAGCAGTACTTC. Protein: CASSLTATYEQYF.

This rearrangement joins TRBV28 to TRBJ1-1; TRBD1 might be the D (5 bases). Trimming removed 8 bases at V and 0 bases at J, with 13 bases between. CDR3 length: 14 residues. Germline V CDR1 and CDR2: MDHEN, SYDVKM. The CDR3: CASYQGGMNTEAFF. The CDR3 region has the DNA TGTGCCAGCTATCAGGGTGGGATGAACACTGAAGCTTTCTTT.

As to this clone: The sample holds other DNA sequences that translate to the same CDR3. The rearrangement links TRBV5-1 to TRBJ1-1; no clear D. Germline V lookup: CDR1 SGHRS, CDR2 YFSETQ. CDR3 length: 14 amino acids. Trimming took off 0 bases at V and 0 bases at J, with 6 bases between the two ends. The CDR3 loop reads CASSLAGMNTEAFF. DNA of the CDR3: TGCGCCAGCAGCTTGGCCGGGATGAACACTGAAGCTTTCTTT. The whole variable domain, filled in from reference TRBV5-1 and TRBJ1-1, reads KAGVTQTPRYLIKTRGQQVTLSCSPISGHRSVSWYQQTPGQGLQFLFEYFSETQRNKGNFPGRFSGRQFSNSRSEMNVSTLELGDSALYLCASSLAGMNTEAFFGQGTRLTVV.

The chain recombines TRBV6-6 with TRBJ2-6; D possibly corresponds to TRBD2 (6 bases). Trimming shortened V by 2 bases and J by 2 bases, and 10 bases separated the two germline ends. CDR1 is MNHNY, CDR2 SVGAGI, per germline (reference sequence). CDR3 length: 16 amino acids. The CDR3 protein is CASSYEEGTGANVLTF. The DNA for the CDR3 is TGTGCCAGCAGTTACGAGGAGGGGACTGGGGCCAACGTCCTGACTTTC.

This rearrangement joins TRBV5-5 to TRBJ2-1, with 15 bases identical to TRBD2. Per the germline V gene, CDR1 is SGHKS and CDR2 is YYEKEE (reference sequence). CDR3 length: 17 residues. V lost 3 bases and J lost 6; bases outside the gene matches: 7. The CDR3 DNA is TGTGCCAGCAGCTCGGGACTAGCGGGAGGATTTGGCAATGAGCAGTTCTTC. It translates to CASSSGLAGGFGNEQFF.

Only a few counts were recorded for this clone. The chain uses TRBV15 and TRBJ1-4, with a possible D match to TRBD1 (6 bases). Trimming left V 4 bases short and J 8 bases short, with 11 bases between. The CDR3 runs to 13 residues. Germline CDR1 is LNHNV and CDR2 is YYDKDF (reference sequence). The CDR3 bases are TGTGCCACCAGCAAACCGGGACAAGAAAAACTGTTTTTT. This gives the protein CATSKPGQEKLFF. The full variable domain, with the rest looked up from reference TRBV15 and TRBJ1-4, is DAMVIQNPRYQVTQFGKPVTLSCSQTLNHNVMYWYQQKSSQAPKLLFHYYDKDFNNEADTPDNFQSRRPNTSFCFLDIRSPGLGDTAMYLCATSKPGQEKLFFGSGTQLSVL.

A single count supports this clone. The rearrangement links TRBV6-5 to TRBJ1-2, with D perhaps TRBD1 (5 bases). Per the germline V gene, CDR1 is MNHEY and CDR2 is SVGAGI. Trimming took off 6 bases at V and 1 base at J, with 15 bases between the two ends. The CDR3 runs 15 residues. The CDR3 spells CASSVTGKHNYGYTF. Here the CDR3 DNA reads TGTGCCAGCAGCGTCACAGGAAAACATAACTATGGCTACACCTTC.

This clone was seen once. The CDR3 sequence: CSVKQGHEQYF. In DNA form, the CDR3 reads TGCAGCGTTAAACAGGGACACGAGCAGTACTTC. The chain couples TRBV29-1 to TRBJ2-7; weak D call: TRBD1 (6 bases). Trimming took 5 bases from V and 5 from J, leaving 10 bases between them. Germline V gene lookup returns CDR1 SQVTM and CDR2 ANQGSEA. The CDR3 spans 11 residues.

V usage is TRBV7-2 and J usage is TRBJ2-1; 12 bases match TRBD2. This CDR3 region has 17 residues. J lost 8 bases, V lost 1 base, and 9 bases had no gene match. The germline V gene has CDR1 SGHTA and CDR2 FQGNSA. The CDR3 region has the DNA TGTGCCAGCAGCTTAGTAACGACTAGCGGGGGCTCGGATGAGCAGTTCTTC. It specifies CASSLVTTSGGSDEQFF.

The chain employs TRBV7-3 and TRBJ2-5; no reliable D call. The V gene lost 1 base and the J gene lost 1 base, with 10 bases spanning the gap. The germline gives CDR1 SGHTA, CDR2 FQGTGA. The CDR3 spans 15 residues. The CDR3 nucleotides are TGTGCCAGCAGCTTAATCCCAGGACCCCAAGAGACCCAGTACTTC. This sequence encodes CASSLIPGPQETQYF.

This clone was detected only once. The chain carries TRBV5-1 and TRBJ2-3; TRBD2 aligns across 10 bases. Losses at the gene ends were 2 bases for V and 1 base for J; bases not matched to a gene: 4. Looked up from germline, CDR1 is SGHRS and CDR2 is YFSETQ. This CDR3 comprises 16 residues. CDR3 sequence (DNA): TGCGCCAGCAGCTTTGGGACTAGCGTGGGCACAGATACGCAGTATTTT. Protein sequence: CASSFGTSVGTDTQYF.

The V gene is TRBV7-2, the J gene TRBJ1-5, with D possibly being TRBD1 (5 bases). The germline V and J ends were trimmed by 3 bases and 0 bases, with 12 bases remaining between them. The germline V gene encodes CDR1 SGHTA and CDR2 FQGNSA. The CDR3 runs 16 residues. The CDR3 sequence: CASSLYQGRSNQPQHF. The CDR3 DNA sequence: TGTGCCAGCAGCTTGTATCAGGGCCGTAGCAATCAGCCCCAGCATTTT. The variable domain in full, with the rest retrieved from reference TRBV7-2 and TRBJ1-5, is GAGVSQSPSNKVTEKGKDVELRCDPISGHTALYWYRQSLGQGLEFLIYFQGNSAPDKSGLPSDRFSAERTGGSVSTLTIQRTQQEDSAVYLCASSLYQGRSNQPQHFGDGTRLSIL.

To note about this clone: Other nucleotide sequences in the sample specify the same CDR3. The CDR3 loop reads CASSLPGKGTEAFF. As DNA, the CDR3 is TGTGCCAGCAGTTTGCCAGGGAAGGGGACTGAAGCTTTCTTT. The V and J genes are TRBV28 and TRBJ1-1; D is possibly TRBD1 (5 bases). The CDR3 contains 14 residues. Germline-derived CDR1 and CDR2 are MDHEN and SYDVKM. With 3 bases removed from V and 5 bases from J, the gap between germline ends came to 13 bases.